The entry below describes one TCR beta chain. The entry originates in a study of blood T cell repertoires in COVID-19. Per the germline V gene, CDR1 is KGHDR and CDR2 is SFDVKD. V shed 0 bases and J shed 8 bases, with 4 bases lying between them. The CDR3 is 12 residues long. Repertoires were generated with immunoSEQ multiplex PCR, while TCRdb's copy carries only in-frame clones and drops some. Altogether hundreds of thousands of clones are present, about four fifths being singletons, with the ten largest covering about 5%. The chain couples TRBV24-1 to TRBJ2-1; D ambiguous. The sequenced sample consisted of PBMCs or T cells enriched from blood (not recorded which). This clonotype originated in a man aged 40-49 years who had been exposed to COVID-19. In DNA, the CDR3 is TGTGCCACCAGTGATTTGTTCTATGAGCAGTTCTTC. Encoded protein: CATSDLFYEQFF.